A single sample is the source of the 8 T cell receptor beta chains below, sequenced in a study of blood T cells in healthy people across ages. A second PCR, run for about 7 to 11 cycles, used a sample-barcoded 5' primer plus a J-beta primer mix. One entry per CDR3 protein results from TCRdb running MiXCR on the 5' RACE reads. The profile covers 650,000 to 1,000,000 distinct CDR3 sequences, with around 34% appearing a single time and about an eighth taken by the ten largest. The sample was blood. Every receptor here comes from a young man in good health.

V and J are TRBV5-1 and TRBJ1-1; D might be TRBD1 (6 bases). The CDR3 has 15 residues. Deletions cut 4 bases from V and 4 bases from J, with 17 bases between. Per the germline V gene, CDR1 is SGHRS and CDR2 is YFSETQ. The CDR3 region is CASSPRRGGGTEAFF. The CDR3 coding sequence is TGCGCCAGCAGCCCAAGACGGGGGGGCGGCACTGAAGCTTTCTTT.

This chain links TRBV20-1 with TRBJ1-2, with D perhaps matching TRBD1 (5 bases). The CDR3 is 14 amino acids. Trimming took off 1 base at V and 0 bases at J, with 9 bases between the two ends. The germline CDR1 and CDR2 sequences are DFQATT and SNEGSKA (reference sequence). The CDR3: CSARGGGTNYGYTF. For the CDR3, the DNA is TGCAGTGCTAGAGGGGGGGGGACTAACTATGGCTACACCTTC.

The chain recombines TRBV5-1 with TRBJ2-3; D is possibly TRBD1 (6 bases). Germline CDR1 reads SGHRS; CDR2 reads YFSETQ. The CDR3 consists of 16 residues. V was pared by 4 bases and J by 2 bases, with 17 bases between. The CDR3 spells CASSLRPGADTDTQYF. In DNA, the CDR3 is TGCGCCAGCAGCCTCAGGCCAGGGGCTGACACAGATACGCAGTATTTT. Supplemented by reference TRBV5-1 and TRBJ2-3, the full variable domain reads KAGVTQTPRYLIKTRGQQVTLSCSPISGHRSVSWYQQTPGQGLQFLFEYFSETQRNKGNFPGRFSGRQFSNSRSEMNVSTLELGDSALYLCASSLRPGADTDTQYFGPGTRLTVL.

This clonotype occurred many times. The gene calls are TRBV10-3 and TRBJ2-1, with 7 positions matching TRBD2. The CDR3 spans 13 residues. The germline V gene encodes CDR1 ENHRY and CDR2 SYGVKD. The ends lost 10 bases at V and 0 bases at J; junction bases unmatched: 3. CDR3 nucleotide sequence: TGTGCCACCGGCGGGAGCTCCTACAATGAGCAGTTCTTC. Translating gives CATGGSSYNEQFF.

This clonotype was detected a few times. The genes are TRBV12-3 or TRBV12-4 and TRBJ1-4; the D is unclear. The V end lost 8 bases, the J end lost 12 bases, and 10 bases lay between the germline ends. This CDR3 has 10 amino acids. The CDR3, as DNA: TGTGCCAGCCGAGAGGACCAACTGTTTTTT. As protein: CASREDQLFF.

The chain combines TRBV4-3 with TRBJ2-3; D may be TRBD2 (6 bases). The CDR3 consists of 16 residues. V dropped 3 bases and J dropped 4 bases, with 17 bases sitting between them. CDR1 LGHNA and CDR2 YSLEER come from the germline V gene. The CDR3 sequence: CASSQAPFGDSDTQYF. In DNA, the CDR3 is TGCGCCAGCAGCCAGGCGCCGTTCGGGGACTCAGATACGCAGTATTTT.

Only one count was recorded for this clonotype. The CDR3 DNA sequence: TGTGCCAACACTTCGGACCGGGACAAACTTGAAGCTTTCTTT. It is translated as CANTSDRDKLEAFF. V and J are TRBV12-3 or TRBV12-4 and TRBJ1-1; possible D gene TRBD1, 6 bases. This CDR3 contains 14 residues. Trimming shortened V by 10 bases and J by 7 bases, and 22 bases separated the two germline ends.

The chain combines TRBV4-3 with TRBJ2-5; D is possibly TRBD1 (6 bases). Trimming cost V 2 bases and J 2 bases, with 9 bases left between them. The germline V gene encodes CDR1 LGHNA and CDR2 YSLEER. The CDR3 loop spans 14 amino acids. The CDR3 sequence is CASSQNRAQETQYF. For the CDR3, the DNA is TGCGCCAGCAGCCAAAACAGGGCACAAGAGACCCAGTACTTC.